The next 22 T cell receptor beta chains were all read from a single sample in a study of blood T cell repertoires in COVID-19 (dated by TCRdb to about 2020). The protocol used for the library was the immunoSEQ multiplex PCR assay. The clones in this table, taken by TCRdb from immuneACCESS, are in-frame only. Not every clone is retained; where verified, under half of the shortfall comes from an unresolved V gene, and the cause of the rest is unknown. This sample comprises some 250,000 clones, over 75% of them detected only once. Roughly 0.8% of the sample rests with the top ten. Sequenced material: peripheral blood. The receptors here all came from a woman aged 25 to 39 with acute or convalescent COVID-19.

The chain has TRBV11-2 and TRBJ2-1; 9 bases match TRBD2. Germline V gene lookup returns CDR1 SGHAT and CDR2 FQNNGV. The CDR3 is 16 amino acids. V trimming: 6 bases; J trimming: 8 bases; junction bases outside the gene matches: 14. This chain's CDR3 is CASSHKTGTSLDEQFF. Here the CDR3 DNA reads TGTGCCAGCAGTCATAAAACCGGGACTAGCCTAGATGAGCAGTTCTTC.

The CDR3 nucleotides are TGTGCCAGCTCACCAAAAAGCGGGGTGCGGGACACCATATATTTT. Protein product: CASSPKSGVRDTIYF. This sequence joins TRBV18 and TRBJ1-3; D remains unclear. Trimming shortened V by 2 bases and J by 8 bases, and 16 bases separated the two germline ends. The CDR3 runs to 15 residues. From germline, CDR1 is KGHSH and CDR2 LQKENI.

The J gene is TRBJ1-2, the V gene TRBV7-8, with 8 bases lining up with TRBD1. There are 15 residues in the CDR3. After removal of 5 bases from V and 5 bases from J, the junction contained 10 bases not matched to a gene. Per germline, CDR1 SGHVS and CDR2 FQNEAQ. In DNA form, the CDR3 reads TGTGCCAGCAGCGGACAGGGAGGGCTAGGGTATGGCTACACCTTC. Its protein is CASSGQGGLGYGYTF.

This clone was counted a few times. This chain uses TRBV5-6 with TRBJ2-2; possible D gene TRBD2, 6 bases. This CDR3 has 17 residues. The germline V gene has CDR1 SGHDT and CDR2 YYEEEE. Deletions cut 7 bases from V and 6 bases from J, with 25 bases between. In DNA, the CDR3 is TGTGCCAGCGGGGCTCTAACTCGACGGCGGGGCGCCGGGGAGCTGTTTTTT. It translates to CASGALTRRRGAGELFF.

The chain employs TRBV27 and TRBJ1-2, with 7 positions matching TRBD1. The V segment lost 7 bases and the J segment 4 bases; nucleotides outside the gene matches: 9. Germline lookup yields CDR1 MNHEY and CDR2 SMNVEV (reference sequence). The CDR3 length is 14 residues. The CDR3 spells CASTRDRLLYGYTF. CDR3 bases: TGTGCCAGCACTAGGGACAGACTTCTCTATGGCTACACCTTC.

The rearrangement links TRBV4-3 to TRBJ2-2; 7 bases align to TRBD2. Germline values: CDR1 LGHNA, CDR2 YSLEER. This CDR3 region has 15 residues. J gave up 2 bases and V 0 bases, and 0 bases lay outside the gene matches. The CDR3 DNA follows: TGCGCCAGCAGCCAAGAGGGACTAAACACCGGGGAGCTGTTTTTT. Its translation is CASSQEGLNTGELFF.

CDR3 bases: TGTGCCAGTAGTCCCCTTGGAGGTGGGACTGAAGCTTTCTTT. It yields the protein CASSPLGGGTEAFF. This chain uses TRBV19 with TRBJ1-1; D remains unclear. The CDR3 sequence is 14 residues long. The V gene lost 5 bases and the J gene lost 5 bases, with 15 bases spanning the gap. Germline values: CDR1 LNHDA, CDR2 SQIVND (reference sequence).

The chain couples TRBV5-5 to TRBJ2-5; 9 bases are a match to TRBD2. The CDR3 loop spans 16 amino acids. With 0 bases clipped from V and 4 bases from J, the junction kept 7 bases outside the gene matches. The germline V gene encodes CDR1 SGHKS and CDR2 YYEKEE (reference sequence). The CDR3 DNA sequence: TGTGCCAGCAGCTTGGTCCCTAGCGGGGCTTTAGAGACCCAGTACTTC. Encoded protein: CASSLVPSGALETQYF.

This rearrangement joins TRBV24-1 to TRBJ2-7, with 10 bases aligning to TRBD1. CDR1 KGHDR and CDR2 SFDVKD come from the germline V gene. The CDR3 spans 15 residues. V was clipped by 4 bases and J by 4 bases; unmatched bases: 6. The CDR3 protein is CATSDPGTGAYEQYF. In DNA, the CDR3 is TGTGCCACCAGTGACCCTGGGACAGGGGCGTACGAGCAGTACTTC.

This CDR3 is CATSDLRTGHEQFF. The CDR3 nucleotides read TGTGCCACCAGTGACCTTCGGACAGGGCATGAGCAGTTCTTC. The chain uses TRBV24-1 and TRBJ2-1; 8 bases are a match to TRBD1. Germline CDR1 reads KGHDR; CDR2 reads SFDVKD. The CDR3 is 14 residues long. V was clipped by 4 bases and J by 8 bases; unmatched bases: 6.

The chain uses TRBV5-1 and TRBJ2-1, with 7 bases aligning to TRBD2. The CDR3 length is 13 residues. V trimming: 4 bases; J trimming: 6 bases; junction bases outside the gene matches: 4. The germline gives CDR1 SGHRS, CDR2 YFSETQ. CDR3 in amino acids: CASSRLAGNEQFF. The CDR3, as DNA: TGCGCCAGCAGCCGACTAGCAGGCAATGAGCAGTTCTTC.

The CDR3 bases are TGTGCCATCAGTGGGACTAGCGGGAGTGGTACAGATACGCAGTATTTT. Its protein product is CAISGTSGSGTDTQYF. This sequence joins TRBV10-3 and TRBJ2-3; TRBD2 agrees at 13 bases. CDR1 and CDR2 from the germline V gene are ENHRY and SYGVKD. The CDR3 has 16 residues. V dropped 4 bases and J dropped 3; count of bases not matched to a gene: 4.

The V call is TRBV9, the J call TRBJ2-1, with a tentative D call TRBD2 (6 bases). The CDR3 extends over 13 amino acids. Germline loops: CDR1 SGDLS, CDR2 YYNGEE. Trimming removed 1 base at V and 8 bases at J, with 10 bases between. CDR3 sequence (DNA): TGTGCCAGCAGCGTAACGGGAGCTTATGAGCAGTTCTTC. Protein sequence: CASSVTGAYEQFF.

V usage is TRBV7-2 and J usage is TRBJ1-6; unclear D gene. The CDR3 length is 16 residues. V gave up 3 bases and J gave up 2 bases, with 11 bases separating them. Germline lookup yields CDR1 SGHTA and CDR2 FQGNSA. CDR3 sequence: CASSFASITYNSPLHF. The CDR3 DNA sequence: TGTGCCAGCAGCTTCGCGAGTATTACCTATAATTCACCCCTCCACTTT.

This clone has only a few counts. The V gene is TRBV3-1 (or the pseudogene TRBV3-2), the J gene TRBJ1-2; weak D call: TRBD1 (5 bases). Trimming took off 4 bases at V and 2 bases at J, with 11 bases between the two ends. The CDR3 is 14 residues long. The germline V gene encodes CDR1 LGHDT and CDR2 YNNKEL (reference sequence). Here the CDR3 DNA reads TGTGCCAGCAGCCTGGGGCCAGCGAACTATGGCTACACCTTC. It encodes CASSLGPANYGYTF.

The CDR3 DNA reads as TGTGCCAGCAGCTTTACTGGCTCCTACGAGCAGTACTTC. Translating it yields CASSFTGSYEQYF. V gene TRBV11-3 combines with J gene TRBJ2-7; D is ambiguous. Trimming pared 3 bases from V and 0 bases from J, leaving 6 bases between. The CDR3 is 13 residues long. CDR1 and CDR2 (germline): SGHNT, YENEEA.

CDR3 in amino acids: CATSDLNNGRGRAGELFF. Written as DNA, the CDR3 is TGTGCCACCAGTGATTTAAATAATGGCAGGGGGCGAGCCGGGGAGCTGTTTTTT. The rearrangement joins TRBV24-1 to TRBJ2-2; TRBD1 matches 8 bases. The germline V gene has CDR1 KGHDR and CDR2 SFDVKD. This CDR3 region has 18 residues. The V and J ends lost 1 base and 6 bases, in that order; junction bases with no gene match: 12.

The chain recombines TRBV29-1 with TRBJ1-2; 11 positions match TRBD1. Germline CDR1 SQVTM, CDR2 ANQGSEA. V gave up 7 bases and J gave up 4 bases; unmatched junction bases: 11. The CDR3 length is 15 residues. The CDR3 coding sequence is TGCAGCGCCGGACAGGGGGCAGCGGTCGGCTATGGCTACACCTTC. It codes for CSAGQGAAVGYGYTF.

This clone showed up just once. The rearrangement links TRBV5-1 to TRBJ2-7; D perhaps matches TRBD1 (6 bases). This CDR3 has 13 amino acids. Germline V gene data show CDR1 as SGHRS and CDR2 as YFSETQ. V lost 3 bases, J lost 5 bases, and 12 bases lay in between. CDR3 sequence (DNA): TGCGCCAGCAGCTCGGTGGGGGCGAACGAGCAGTACTTC. This gives the protein CASSSVGANEQYF.

V is TRBV7-2 and J is TRBJ2-7, with 7 bases matching TRBD2. The germline CDR1 and CDR2 sequences are SGHTA and FQGNSA. After removal of 3 bases from V and 3 bases from J, the junction contained 5 bases not matched to a gene. The CDR3 spans 14 residues. The CDR3, as DNA: TGTGCCAGCAGCTTGGTTGGGGGGGACTACGAGCAGTACTTC. Protein product: CASSLVGGDYEQYF.

The chain joins TRBV12-5 to TRBJ1-5; D perhaps matches TRBD1 (5 bases). Per germline, CDR1 LGHNT and CDR2 FRNRAP. Trimming cost V 5 bases and J 2 bases, with 10 bases left between them. The CDR3 runs to 14 residues. The CDR3 DNA reads as TGTGCTAGTGGTCAGGGAGGGGGCAATCAGCCCCAGCATTTT. It specifies CASGQGGGNQPQHF.

The chain joins TRBV24-1 to TRBJ2-1; unclear D gene. The CDR3 extends over 14 amino acids. The V and J ends lost 1 base and 4 bases respectively, with 7 bases between them. The germline V gene encodes CDR1 KGHDR and CDR2 SFDVKD. The CDR3 region is CATSDLSDYNEQFF. The DNA for the CDR3 is TGTGCCACCAGTGATTTATCAGATTACAATGAGCAGTTCTTC.